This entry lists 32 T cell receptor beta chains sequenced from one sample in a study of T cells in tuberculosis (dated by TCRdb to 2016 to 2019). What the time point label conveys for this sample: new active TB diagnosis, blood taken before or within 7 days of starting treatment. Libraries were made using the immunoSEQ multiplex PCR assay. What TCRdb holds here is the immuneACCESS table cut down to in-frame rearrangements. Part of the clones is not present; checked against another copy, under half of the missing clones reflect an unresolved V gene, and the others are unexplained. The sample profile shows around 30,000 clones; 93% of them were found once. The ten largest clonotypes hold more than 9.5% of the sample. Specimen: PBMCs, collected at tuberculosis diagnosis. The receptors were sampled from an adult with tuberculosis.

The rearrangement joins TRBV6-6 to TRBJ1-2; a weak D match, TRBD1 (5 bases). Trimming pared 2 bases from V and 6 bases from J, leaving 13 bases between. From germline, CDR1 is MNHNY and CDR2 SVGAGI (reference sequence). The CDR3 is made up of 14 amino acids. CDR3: CASSYGGSFDGYTF. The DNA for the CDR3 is TGTGCCAGCAGTTACGGGGGGTCCTTCGATGGCTACACCTTC.

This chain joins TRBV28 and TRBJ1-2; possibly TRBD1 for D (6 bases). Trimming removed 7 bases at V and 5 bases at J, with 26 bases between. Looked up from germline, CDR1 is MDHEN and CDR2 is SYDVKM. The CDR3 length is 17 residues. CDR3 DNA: TGTGCCAGCACTCAAAGGGGGTGGTGGTACAGCCGGTATGGCTACACCTTC. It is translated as CASTQRGWWYSRYGYTF.

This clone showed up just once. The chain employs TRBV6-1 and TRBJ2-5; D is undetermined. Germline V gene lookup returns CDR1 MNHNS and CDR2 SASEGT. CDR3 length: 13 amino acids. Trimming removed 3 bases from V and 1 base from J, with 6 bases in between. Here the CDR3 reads CASSDQFQETQYF. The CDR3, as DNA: TGTGCCAGCAGTGACCAATTCCAAGAGACCCAGTACTTC.

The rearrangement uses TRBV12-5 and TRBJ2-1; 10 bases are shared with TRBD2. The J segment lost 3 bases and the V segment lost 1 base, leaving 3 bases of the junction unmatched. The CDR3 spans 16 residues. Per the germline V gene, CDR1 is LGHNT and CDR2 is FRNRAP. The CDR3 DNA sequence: TGTGCTAGTGGTTTGGAGCGGGGGGGTCTCTACAATGAGCAGTTCTTC. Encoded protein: CASGLERGGLYNEQFF.

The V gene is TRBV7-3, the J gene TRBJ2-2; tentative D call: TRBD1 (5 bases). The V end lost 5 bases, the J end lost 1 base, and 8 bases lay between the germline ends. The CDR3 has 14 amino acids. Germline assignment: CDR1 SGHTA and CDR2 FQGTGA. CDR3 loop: CASSPTGNTGELFF. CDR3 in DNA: TGTGCCAGCAGCCCCACAGGGAACACCGGGGAGCTGTTTTTT.

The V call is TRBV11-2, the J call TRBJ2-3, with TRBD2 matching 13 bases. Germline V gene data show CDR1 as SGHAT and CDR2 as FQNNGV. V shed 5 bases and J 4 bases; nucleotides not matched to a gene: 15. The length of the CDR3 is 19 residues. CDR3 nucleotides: TGTGCCAGCAGCCCGAAGGGACTAGCGGGACGTGGGGGGGCAGATACGCAGTATTTT. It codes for CASSPKGLAGRGGADTQYF. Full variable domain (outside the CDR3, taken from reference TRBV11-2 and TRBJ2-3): EAGVAQSPRYKIIEKRQSVAFWCNPISGHATLYWYQQILGQGPKLLIQFQNNGVVDDSQLPKDRFSAERLKGVDSTLKIQPAKLEDSAVYLCASSPKGLAGRGGADTQYFGPGTRLTVL.

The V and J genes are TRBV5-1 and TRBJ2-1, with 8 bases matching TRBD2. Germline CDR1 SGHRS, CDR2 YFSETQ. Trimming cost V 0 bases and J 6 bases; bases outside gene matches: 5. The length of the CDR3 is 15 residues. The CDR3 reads CASSLDGGALNEQFF. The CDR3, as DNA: TGCGCCAGCAGCTTGGACGGGGGGGCTCTCAATGAGCAGTTCTTC.

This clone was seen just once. The CDR3 DNA is TGCGCCAGCAGCTTGGCGGCAGGCTTGGGCACTGAAGCTTTCTTT. It translates to CASSLAAGLGTEAFF. V gene TRBV5-1 combines with J gene TRBJ1-1; D uncertain. V lost 0 bases, J lost 4 bases, and 13 bases lay in between. There are 15 residues in the CDR3. The germline gives CDR1 SGHRS, CDR2 YFSETQ. Looking up the rest from reference TRBV5-1 and TRBJ1-1 gives the full variable domain: KAGVTQTPRYLIKTRGQQVTLSCSPISGHRSVSWYQQTPGQGLQFLFEYFSETQRNKGNFPGRFSGRQFSNSRSEMNVSTLELGDSALYLCASSLAAGLGTEAFFGQGTRLTVV.

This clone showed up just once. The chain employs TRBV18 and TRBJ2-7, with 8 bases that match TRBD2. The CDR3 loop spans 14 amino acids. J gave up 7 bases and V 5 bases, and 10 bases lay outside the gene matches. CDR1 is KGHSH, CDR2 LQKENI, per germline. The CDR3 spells CASSAHGGAEEQYF. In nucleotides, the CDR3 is TGTGCCAGCTCAGCACACGGGGGGGCAGAGGAGCAGTACTTC.

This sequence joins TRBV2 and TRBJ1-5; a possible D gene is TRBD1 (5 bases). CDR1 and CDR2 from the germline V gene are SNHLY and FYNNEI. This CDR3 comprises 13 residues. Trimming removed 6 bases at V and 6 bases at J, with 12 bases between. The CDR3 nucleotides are TGTGCCAGCAGGGTGGACATCTTTCAGCCCCAGCATTTT. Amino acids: CASRVDIFQPQHF. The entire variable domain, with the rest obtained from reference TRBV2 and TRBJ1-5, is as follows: EPEVTQTPSHQVTQMGQEVILRCVPISNHLYFYWYRQILGQKVEFLVSFYNNEISEKSEIFDDQFSVERPDGSNFTLKIRSTKLEDSAMYFCASRVDIFQPQHFGDGTRLSIL.

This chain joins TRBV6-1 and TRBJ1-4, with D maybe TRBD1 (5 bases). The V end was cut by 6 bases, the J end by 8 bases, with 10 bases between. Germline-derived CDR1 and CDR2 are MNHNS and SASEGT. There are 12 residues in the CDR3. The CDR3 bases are TGTGCCAGCAGGACCGGGGGGGAAAAACTGTTTTTT. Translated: CASRTGGEKLFF.

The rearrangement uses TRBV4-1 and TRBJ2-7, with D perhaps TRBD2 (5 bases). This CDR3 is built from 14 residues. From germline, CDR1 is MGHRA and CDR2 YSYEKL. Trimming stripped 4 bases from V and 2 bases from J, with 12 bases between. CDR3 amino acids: CASSPRTSTYEQYF. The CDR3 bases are TGCGCCAGCAGCCCCCGGACTTCGACCTACGAGCAGTACTTC.

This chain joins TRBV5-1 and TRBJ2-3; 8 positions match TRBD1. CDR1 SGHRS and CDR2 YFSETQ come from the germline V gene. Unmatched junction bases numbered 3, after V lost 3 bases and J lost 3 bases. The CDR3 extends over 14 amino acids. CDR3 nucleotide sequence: TGCGCCAGCAGCTCCGGACAGGGTACAGATACGCAGTATTTT. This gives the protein CASSSGQGTDTQYF.

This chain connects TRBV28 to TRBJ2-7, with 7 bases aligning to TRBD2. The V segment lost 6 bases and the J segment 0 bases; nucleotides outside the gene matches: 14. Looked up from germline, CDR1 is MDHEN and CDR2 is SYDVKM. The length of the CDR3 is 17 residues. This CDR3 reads CASSSSGTEINSYEQYF. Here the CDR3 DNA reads TGTGCCAGCAGCTCAAGCGGGACGGAAATCAACTCCTACGAGCAGTACTTC.

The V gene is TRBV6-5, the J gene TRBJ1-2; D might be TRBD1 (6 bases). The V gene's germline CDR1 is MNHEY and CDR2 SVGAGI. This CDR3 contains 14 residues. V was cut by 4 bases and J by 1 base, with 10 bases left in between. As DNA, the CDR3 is TGTGCCAGCAGTTCCAAGGACAGTAACTATGGCTACACCTTC. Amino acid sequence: CASSSKDSNYGYTF.

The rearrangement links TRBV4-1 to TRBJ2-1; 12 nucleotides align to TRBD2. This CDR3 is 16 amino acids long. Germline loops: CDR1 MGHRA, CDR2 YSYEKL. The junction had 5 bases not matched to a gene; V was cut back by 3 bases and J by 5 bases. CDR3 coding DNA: TGCGCCAGCAGCCACCCTAGCGGGGGGGCGGACAATGAGCAGTTCTTC. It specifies CASSHPSGGADNEQFF.

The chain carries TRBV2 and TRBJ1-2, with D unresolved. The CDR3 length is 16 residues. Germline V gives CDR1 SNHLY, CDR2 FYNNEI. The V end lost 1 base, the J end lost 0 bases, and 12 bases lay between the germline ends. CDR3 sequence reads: CASSEDPRSANYGYTF. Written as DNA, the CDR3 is TGTGCCAGCAGTGAAGATCCCAGGTCCGCTAACTATGGCTACACCTTC.

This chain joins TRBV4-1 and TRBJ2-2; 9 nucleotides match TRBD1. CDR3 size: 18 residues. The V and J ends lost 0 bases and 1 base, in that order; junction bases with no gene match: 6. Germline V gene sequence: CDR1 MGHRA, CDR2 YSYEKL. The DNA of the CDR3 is TGCGCCAGCAGCCAAGATCGAAGACAGGGGGTGAACACCGGGGAGCTGTTTTTT. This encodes CASSQDRRQGVNTGELFF.

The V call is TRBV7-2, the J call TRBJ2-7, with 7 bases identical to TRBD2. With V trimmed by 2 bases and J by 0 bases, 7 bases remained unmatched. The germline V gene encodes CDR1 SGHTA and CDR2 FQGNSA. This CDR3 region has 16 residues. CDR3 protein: CASSLSLLADSYEQYF. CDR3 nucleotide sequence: TGTGCCAGCAGCTTAAGTCTGCTAGCGGACTCCTACGAGCAGTACTTC.

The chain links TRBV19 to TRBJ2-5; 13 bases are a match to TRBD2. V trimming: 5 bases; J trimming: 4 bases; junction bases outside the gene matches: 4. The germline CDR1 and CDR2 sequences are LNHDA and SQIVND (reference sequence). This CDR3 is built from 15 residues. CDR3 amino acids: CASSPRLAGGETQYF. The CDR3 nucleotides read TGTGCCAGTAGTCCACGACTAGCGGGGGGAGAGACCCAGTACTTC.

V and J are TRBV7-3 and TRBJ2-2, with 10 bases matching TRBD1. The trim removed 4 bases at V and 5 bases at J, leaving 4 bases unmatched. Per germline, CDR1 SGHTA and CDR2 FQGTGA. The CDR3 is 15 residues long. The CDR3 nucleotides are TGTGCCAGCAGCTCCGGGACAGGGGAGACCGGGGAGCTGTTTTTT. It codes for CASSSGTGETGELFF.

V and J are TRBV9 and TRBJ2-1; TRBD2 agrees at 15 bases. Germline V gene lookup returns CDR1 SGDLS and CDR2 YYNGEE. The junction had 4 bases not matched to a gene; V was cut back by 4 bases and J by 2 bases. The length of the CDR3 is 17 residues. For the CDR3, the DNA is TGTGCCAGCAGCTTAGGGACTAGCGGGAGGCCCTACAATGAGCAGTTCTTC. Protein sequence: CASSLGTSGRPYNEQFF.

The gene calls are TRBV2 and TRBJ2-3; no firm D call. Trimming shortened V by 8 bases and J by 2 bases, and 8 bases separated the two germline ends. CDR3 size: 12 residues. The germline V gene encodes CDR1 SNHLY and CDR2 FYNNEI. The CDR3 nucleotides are TGTGCCAGCTTTTCAGTCACAGATACGCAGTATTTT. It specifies CASFSVTDTQYF.

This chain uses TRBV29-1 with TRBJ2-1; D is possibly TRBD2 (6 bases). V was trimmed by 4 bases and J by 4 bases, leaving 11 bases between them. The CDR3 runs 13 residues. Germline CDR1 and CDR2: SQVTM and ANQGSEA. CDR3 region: CSVVRGTYNEQFF. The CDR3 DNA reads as TGCAGCGTTGTACGGGGGACTTACAATGAGCAGTTCTTC.

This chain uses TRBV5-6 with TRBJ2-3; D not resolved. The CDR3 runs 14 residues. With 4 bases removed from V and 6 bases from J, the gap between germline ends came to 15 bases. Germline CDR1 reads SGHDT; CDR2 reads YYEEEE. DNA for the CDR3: TGTGCCAGCAGCGCCCTAATAGATATCGATACGCAGTATTTT. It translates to CASSALIDIDTQYF.

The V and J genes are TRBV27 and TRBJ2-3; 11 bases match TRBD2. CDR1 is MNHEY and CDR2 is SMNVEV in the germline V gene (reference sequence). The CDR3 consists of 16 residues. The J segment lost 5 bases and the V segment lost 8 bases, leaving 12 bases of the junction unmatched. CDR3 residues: CASALYPLAGGDTQYF. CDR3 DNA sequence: TGTGCCAGCGCCCTTTACCCGCTAGCGGGGGGAGATACGCAGTATTTT.

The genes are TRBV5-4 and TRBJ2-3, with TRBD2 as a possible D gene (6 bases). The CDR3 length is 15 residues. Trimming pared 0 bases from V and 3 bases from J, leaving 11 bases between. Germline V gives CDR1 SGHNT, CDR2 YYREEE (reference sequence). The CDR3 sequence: CASSLDPGVTDTQYF. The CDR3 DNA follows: TGTGCCAGCAGCTTGGATCCGGGAGTTACAGATACGCAGTATTTT.

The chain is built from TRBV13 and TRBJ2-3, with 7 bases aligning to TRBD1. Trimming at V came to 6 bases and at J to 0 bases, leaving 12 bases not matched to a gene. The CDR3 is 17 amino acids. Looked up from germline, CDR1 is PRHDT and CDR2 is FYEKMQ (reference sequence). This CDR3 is CASRPGQAHISTDTQYF. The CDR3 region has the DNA TGTGCCAGCAGGCCCGGACAGGCGCACATTAGCACAGATACGCAGTATTTT. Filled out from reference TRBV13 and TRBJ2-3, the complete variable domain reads AAGVIQSPRHLIKEKRETATLKCYPIPRHDTVYWYQQGPGQDPQFLISFYEKMQSDKGSIPDRFSAQQFSDYHSELNMSSLELGDSALYFCASRPGQAHISTDTQYFGPGTRLTVL.

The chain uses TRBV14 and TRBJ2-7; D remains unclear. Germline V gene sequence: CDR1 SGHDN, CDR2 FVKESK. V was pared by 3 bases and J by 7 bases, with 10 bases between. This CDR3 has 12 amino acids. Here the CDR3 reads CASSHLGREQYF. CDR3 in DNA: TGTGCCAGCAGCCACCTTGGCCGTGAGCAGTACTTC.

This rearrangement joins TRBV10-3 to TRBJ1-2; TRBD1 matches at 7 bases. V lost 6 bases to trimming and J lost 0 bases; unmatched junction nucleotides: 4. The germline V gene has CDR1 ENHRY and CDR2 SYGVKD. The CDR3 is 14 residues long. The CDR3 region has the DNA TGTGCCATCAGGGAGGGGACAGCTAACTATGGCTACACCTTC. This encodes CAIREGTANYGYTF.

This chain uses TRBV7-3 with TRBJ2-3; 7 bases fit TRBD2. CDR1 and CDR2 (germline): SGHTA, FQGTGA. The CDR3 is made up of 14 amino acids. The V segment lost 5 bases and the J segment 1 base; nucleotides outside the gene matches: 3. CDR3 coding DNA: TGTGCCAGCAGCCCACGGGGGGGCACAGATACGCAGTATTTT. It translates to CASSPRGGTDTQYF.

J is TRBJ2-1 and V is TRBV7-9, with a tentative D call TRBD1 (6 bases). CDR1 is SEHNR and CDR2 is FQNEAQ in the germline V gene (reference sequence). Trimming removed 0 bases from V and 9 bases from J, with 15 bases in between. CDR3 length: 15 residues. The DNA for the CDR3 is TGTGCCAGCAGCTTAGCGGCTCCAGGGGATGTTGAGCAGTTCTTC. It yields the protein CASSLAAPGDVEQFF.